This TCR beta chain stems from a study of prognosis after radiotherapy for stage I lung cancer. Across the study: Tumor types were squamous cell carcinoma in six to eight patients, adenocarcinoma in around 11. Broader study findings: Lower Shannon entropy after stereotactic body radiation therapy was observed in patients who went on to develop distant metastases.

A single count supports this clonotype. Its target is unknown. TCR beta CDR3 amplification from genomic DNA was performed by two-round multiplex PCR. First-round PCR, the initial amplification, used primers specific to each TRBV and TRBJ gene. TCRdb re-called the multiplex PCR reads with MiXCR, one entry per CDR3 protein. The repertoire holds more than 15,000 distinct CDR3 sequences, with under 50% as singletons. CDR3 length: 15 residues. Germline V gene sequence: CDR1 SGHTA, CDR2 FQGNSA. Trimming took off 5 bases at V and 7 bases at J, with 17 bases between the two ends. The gene calls are TRBV7-2 and TRBJ2-2, with D hard to call. The sample here was PBMCs, taken before or after stereotactic body radiation therapy (not recorded which). This receptor was obtained from a donor aged 50 or older with non-small cell lung cancer. The DNA of the CDR3 is TGTGCCAGCAGCCCCTACACCGGGCTGGGCGGGGAGCTGTTTTTT. The encoded protein is CASSPYTGLGGELFF.